This record concerns one T cell receptor (beta chain) sequence. These data originate in a study of blood T cell repertoires in COVID-19. Overall study context: Donors in the United States, Italy and Spain gave samples during acute or convalescent COVID-19.

The study assigned cohorts using participant-reported clinical history. Cohort 3 recovered donors had two negative PCRs, clearance, or symptom resolution. Study processing details: Amplification with reference gene primers provided the estimates of nucleated cell counts. Sequencing was performed with immunoSEQ multiplex PCR; in TCRdb, only in-frame clones are kept and a portion is missing. V, J and clone size reflect that table, while D and trimming were determined from the DNA. The sample carries roughly 350,000 clones, 92% recorded once. CDR1 is SGHNT and CDR2 is YENEEA in the germline V gene. The ends were cut back, 0 bases at V and 1 base at J, with 15 bases in the middle. The CDR3 runs to 17 residues.

Sequencing used PBMCs or T cells enriched from blood (not recorded which). The clonotype comes from a woman younger than 45 who had recovered from COVID-19. V gene TRBV11-3 combines with J gene TRBJ2-5; the D gene is possibly TRBD2 (5 bases). The CDR3 spells CASSLDTWERSQETQYF. DNA for the CDR3: TGTGCCAGCAGCTTAGATACGTGGGAGAGAAGCCAAGAGACCCAGTACTTC. Complete variable domain (other parts from reference TRBV11-3 and TRBJ2-5): EAGVVQSPRYKIIEKKQPVAFWCNPISGHNTLYWYLQNLGQGPELLIRYENEEAVDDSQLPKDRFSAERLKGVDSTLKIQPAELGDSAVYLCASSLDTWERSQETQYFGPGTRLLVL.